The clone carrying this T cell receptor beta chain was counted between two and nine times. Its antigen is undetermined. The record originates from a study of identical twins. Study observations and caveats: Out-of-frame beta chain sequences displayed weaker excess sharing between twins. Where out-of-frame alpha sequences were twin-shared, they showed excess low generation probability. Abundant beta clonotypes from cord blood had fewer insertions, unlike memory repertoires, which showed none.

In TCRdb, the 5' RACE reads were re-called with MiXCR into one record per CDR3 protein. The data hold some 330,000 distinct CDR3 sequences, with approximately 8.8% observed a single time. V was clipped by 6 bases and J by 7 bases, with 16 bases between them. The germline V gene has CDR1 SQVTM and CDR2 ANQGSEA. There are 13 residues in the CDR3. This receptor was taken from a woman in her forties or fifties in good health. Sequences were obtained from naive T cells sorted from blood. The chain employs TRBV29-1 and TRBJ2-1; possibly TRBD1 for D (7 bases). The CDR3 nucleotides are TGCAGCGTCCAGGGGGGTAGTACAAATGAGCAGTTCTTC. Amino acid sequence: CSVQGGSTNEQFF.